This is a list of T cell receptor beta chains from one sample in a study of siplizumab effects on memory and regulatory T cells. Sequencing was performed with immunoSEQ multiplex PCR; in TCRdb, only in-frame clones are kept and a portion is missing. The repertoire includes about 50,000 clones, over 90% of them detected once, and roughly 18% sits in the top ten. The material sequenced was CD8+ T cells sorted from blood. The origin of the receptors is a human donor in good health. Each CDR3 is given with its conserved first and last residue. The D gene is left open where the match is weak. Size tells how often a clone was seen (once, few, many) or the class of an expanded clone, and some rows leave it out.

j_gene | d_gene | v_gene | abundance | CDR3nt | CDR3aa
TRBJ2-1 | TRBD2 | TRBV7-2 | . | TGTGCCAGCAGCAAGACTAGCGGGAAAGGGAATGAGCAGTTCTTC | CASSKTSGKGNEQFF
TRBJ2-5 | . | TRBV11-2 | . | TGTGCCAGCAGCTCCCCAGGACTTCCGGAGACCCAGTACTTC | CASSSPGLPETQYF
TRBJ2-2 | . | TRBV9 | once | TGTGCCAGCAGCGTAGTAGAGGCGCCCTGGCAGGAGCTGTTTTTT | CASSVVEAPWQELFF
TRBJ2-7 | . | TRBV14 | . | TGTGCCAGCAGCCAACCCACTTCCCGAGTCTACGAGCAGTACTTC | CASSQPTSRVYEQYF
TRBJ1-1 | . | TRBV19 | . | TGTGCCAGTAGTATAGTCCTCGGACCACCCCGAGGGGATGAAGCTTTCTTT | CASSIVLGPPRGDEAFF
TRBJ2-2 | TRBD1 | TRBV9 | . | TGTGCCAGCAGCGTAGGAGGCAGGGGGCCCGGGGAGCTGTTTTTT | CASSVGGRGPGELFF
TRBJ1-2 | TRBD1 | TRBV7-9 | . | TGTGCCAGCAGCCAGAACCGGGACAGGGGAGACCCTATCGGTGGCTACACCTTC | CASSQNRDRGDPIGGYTF
TRBJ2-2 | . | TRBV11-1 | . | TGTGCCAGCAGCTCAACCCCCTGGGGCACCGGGGAGCTGTTTTTT | CASSSTPWGTGELFF
TRBJ1-1 | . | TRBV5-1 | . | TGCGCCAGCAGCTTGACAGGGTGGGACACTGAAGCTTTCTTT | CASSLTGWDTEAFF
TRBJ1-1 | . | TRBV2 | . | TGTGCCAGCCCCAGGGAAGGGAACACTGAAGCTTTCTTT | CASPREGNTEAFF
TRBJ2-1 | . | TRBV5-1 | once | TGCGCCAGCAGCCACGACAGTTACTCCTACAATGAGCAGTTCTTC | CASSHDSYSYNEQFF
TRBJ1-1 | TRBD1 | TRBV25-1 | . | TGTGCCAGCAGTGAATTACAGGGGGCGAACACTGAAGCTTTCTTT | CASSELQGANTEAFF
TRBJ2-1 | TRBD2 | TRBV27 | . | TGTGCCAGCAGTTCGAAGCGGGAGGGCCCTCGGAATGAGCAGTTCTTC | CASSSKREGPRNEQFF
TRBJ1-5 | . | TRBV27 | once | TGTGCCAGCAGTTTGGGTGGTCATCAGCCCCAGCATTTT | CASSLGGHQPQHF
TRBJ1-5 | . | TRBV4-1 | . | TGCGCCAGCAGCCATTTACCGGGCCCGACCCCCCAGCATTTT | CASSHLPGPTPQHF
TRBJ2-7 | . | TRBV7-8 | . | TGTGCCAGCAGCTTCTTGCAGGAGTTCTCCTACGAGCAGTACTTC | CASSFLQEFSYEQYF
TRBJ2-1 | . | TRBV4-1 | . | TGCGCCAGCAGCCAAGATCCGTCCGGGAGCCATCCAATTGGGCAGTTCTTC | CASSQDPSGSHPIGQFF
TRBJ2-3 | . | TRBV5-8 | . | TGTGCCAGCAGCTCGGGACTGGCGAGCACAGATACGCAGTATTTT | CASSSGLASTDTQYF
TRBJ1-2 | . | TRBV28 | . | TGTGCCAGCAGGGATAACTATGGCTACACCTTC | CASRDNYGYTF
TRBJ2-1 | . | TRBV6-1 | . | TGTGCCAGCAGTGATTCGGGCGGGGCCCCTTCCTACAATGAGCAGTTCTTC | CASSDSGGAPSYNEQFF
TRBJ1-6 | . | TRBV6-1 | . | TGTGCCAGCAGTGATCCCGCCGGGACAACTTCACCCCTCCACTTT | CASSDPAGTTSPLHF
TRBJ2-5 | . | TRBV29-1 | . | TGCAGCGCGACAGTCCAAGAGACCCAGTACTTC | CSATVQETQYF
TRBJ1-3 | . | TRBV9 | . | TGTGCCAGCAGCGTAGAAGGCCAGTCTGGAAACACCATATATTTT | CASSVEGQSGNTIYF
TRBJ1-5 | . | TRBV19 | . | TGTGCCAGTAGTGAAACCCAAATAACGGGGACCAGGAGCAATCAGCCCCAGCATTTT | CASSETQITGTRSNQPQHF
TRBJ2-2 | . | TRBV27 | . | TGTGCCAGCAGTCTCCTGACAGGACTAAACACCGGGGAGCTGTTTTTT | CASSLLTGLNTGELFF
TRBJ2-5 | TRBD2 | TRBV7-8 | . | TGTGCCAGCAGCTCGCTCGGGACTAGCGGGCCCTACCGTCAAGAGACCCAGTACTTC | CASSSLGTSGPYRQETQYF
TRBJ1-4 | . | TRBV7-9 | . | TGTGCCAGCAGCTTATCACCGGGACTGAGTAATGAAAAACTGTTTTTT | CASSLSPGLSNEKLFF
TRBJ2-7 | TRBD1 | TRBV6-5 | once | TGTGCCAGCAGTTACTTCGCGGGACAGGGACCCTACGAGCAGTACTTC | CASSYFAGQGPYEQYF
TRBJ2-7 | TRBD1 | TRBV5-1 | . | TGCGCCAGCAGCTTGTCCCCGGGACAGGGGATAAAATCCTACGAGCAGTACTTC | CASSLSPGQGIKSYEQYF
TRBJ2-5 | . | TRBV7-6 | . | TGTGCCAGCAGCAACCGGGTTCAGTACCAAGAGACCCAGTACTTC | CASSNRVQYQETQYF
TRBJ2-7 | . | TRBV4-1 | once | TGCGCCAGCAGCCGAAGCCCCGGTGGGGAGCAGTACTTC | CASSRSPGGEQYF
TRBJ1-1 | . | TRBV7-9 | . | TGTGCCAGCAGCTTAGTCACCGGGATAGAGAACACTGAAGCTTTCTTT | CASSLVTGIENTEAFF
TRBJ2-1 | . | TRBV7-9 | few | TGTGCCAGCAGCTTAGAAGACCCCACCAAGCAGTTCTTC | CASSLEDPTKQFF
TRBJ2-3 | TRBD2 | TRBV4-1 | . | TGCGCCAGCAGCCAAGCCTTGCGGGAGGGGGGGGATACGCAGTATTTT | CASSQALREGGDTQYF
TRBJ2-3 | . | TRBV6-1 | . | TGTGCCAGCATAGGGTTCTACACAGATACGCAGTATTTT | CASIGFYTDTQYF
TRBJ1-1 | . | TRBV5-6 | . | TGTGCCAGCAGCCTCCTACAGAACACTGAAGCTTTCTTT | CASSLLQNTEAFF
TRBJ2-5 | . | TRBV12-5 | . | TGTGCTAGTGGTTTAGGTCAGGGATGGGAGACCCAGTACTTC | CASGLGQGWETQYF
TRBJ2-3 | . | TRBV10-3 | . | TGTGCCAGTTTCGGCGGGACCACAGATACGCAGTATTTT | CASFGGTTDTQYF
TRBJ1-2 | . | TRBV6-1 | . | TGTGCCAGCAGTGAAGCTCGGACGGCCTATGGCTACACCTTC | CASSEARTAYGYTF
TRBJ2-7 | . | TRBV5-6 | . | TGTGCCAGCACCTATGCTGGGACCTTCTACGAGCAGTACTTC | CASTYAGTFYEQYF
TRBJ2-5 | TRBD2 | TRBV28 | once | TGTGCCAGCATCCCGGGGGGAGTCGCCCAAGAGACCCAGTACTTC | CASIPGGVAQETQYF
TRBJ1-1 | . | TRBV5-4 | . | TGTGCCAGCAGCTTGAGGGCCACTGAAGCTTTCTTT | CASSLRATEAFF
TRBJ2-7 | . | TRBV11-2 | . | TGTGCCAGCAGCTTGGGGTCCTACGAGCAGTACTTC | CASSLGSYEQYF
TRBJ2-7 | TRBD1 | TRBV28 | . | TGTGCCAGCAGTTTATGGGGACAGTCTCTCGAGCAGTACTTC | CASSLWGQSLEQYF
TRBJ2-1 | . | TRBV9 | . | TGTGCCAGCAGCGTTGGGGCTGAGCAGTTCTTC | CASSVGAEQFF
TRBJ2-2 | . | TRBV7-9 | . | TGTGCCAGCAGGTCCGCGAACACCGGGGAGCTGTTTTTT | CASRSANTGELFF
TRBJ2-7 | . | TRBV5-4 | . | TGTGCCAGCAGCTTCGGGGGGCCCTACGAGCAGTACTTC | CASSFGGPYEQYF
TRBJ2-5 | TRBD1 | TRBV28 | . | TGTGCCAGCAGTCCGTTGAGACAGGGGGGGGAGACCCAGTACTTC | CASSPLRQGGETQYF
TRBJ2-7 | TRBD2 | TRBV19 | . | TGTGCCAGTAGTTTTGGCGGGAGCTCCTACGAGCAGTACTTC | CASSFGGSSYEQYF
TRBJ2-7 | . | TRBV19 | . | TGTGCCAGTTCGTCGGGGACCTACGAGCAGTACTTC | CASSSGTYEQYF
TRBJ2-1 | TRBD2 | TRBV5-1 | . | TGCGCCAGCAGCCCGGCTAGCGGGAGCCCAAACAATGAGCAGTTCTTC | CASSPASGSPNNEQFF
TRBJ2-1 | . | TRBV15 | . | TGTGCCACCAGCAGAGATTCCACCTTCGGGGTAATGGTCTACAATGAGCAGTTCTTC | CATSRDSTFGVMVYNEQFF